The next 10 T cell receptor beta chains were all read from a single sample in a study of blood T cell repertoires in COVID-19. Profiled with immunoSEQ multiplex PCR; TCRdb holds only in-frame clones, not every one. The table includes some 150,000 clones, approximately 80% detected once. The sample comprised PBMCs or T cells enriched from blood (not recorded which). Receptors were obtained from a woman aged 45-65 years who had recovered from COVID-19.

J is TRBJ2-5 and V is TRBV7-2, with TRBD1 as a possible D gene (5 bases). Per the germline V gene, CDR1 is SGHTA and CDR2 is FQGNSA. The CDR3 has 14 residues. Deletions cut 5 bases from V and 2 bases from J, with 12 bases between. This CDR3 is CASSPTESQETQYF. CDR3 nucleotide sequence: TGTGCCAGCAGCCCGACAGAAAGTCAAGAGACCCAGTACTTC.

V usage is TRBV6-1 and J usage is TRBJ1-2; D unresolved. Germline-derived CDR1 and CDR2 are MNHNS and SASEGT. The CDR3 runs to 16 residues. V gave up 3 bases and J gave up 1 base, with 15 bases separating them. Written as DNA, the CDR3 is TGTGCCAGCAGTGAGCATCTCACAGACTATAACTATGGCTACACCTTC. The encoded protein is CASSEHLTDYNYGYTF.

V and J are TRBV7-9 and TRBJ1-4, with D uncertain. Germline loops: CDR1 SEHNR, CDR2 FQNEAQ (reference sequence). With 1 base removed from V and 4 bases from J, the gap between germline ends came to 7 bases. This CDR3 is 14 amino acids long. The CDR3 bases are TGTGCCAGCAGCTTAGGAGGGCTTAATGAAAAACTGTTTTTT. This translates into CASSLGGLNEKLFF.

The V and J genes are TRBV7-2 and TRBJ2-2, with 7 bases identical to TRBD1. Trimming at V came to 4 bases and at J to 3 bases, leaving 2 bases not matched to a gene. The CDR3 totals 14 residues. Germline CDR1 SGHTA, CDR2 FQGNSA. The CDR3 DNA follows: TGTGCCAGCAGCTGGCAGGGGGACACCGGGGAGCTGTTTTTT. Its protein is CASSWQGDTGELFF.

The chain is built from TRBV19 and TRBJ2-5; 8 bases map to TRBD1. The CDR3 covers 13 residues. J was trimmed by 5 bases and V by 9 bases; bases with no gene match: 8. Germline-derived CDR1 and CDR2 are LNHDA and SQIVND (reference sequence). The CDR3, as DNA: TGTGCCAGCTCGAACAACAGGGGGGAGACCCAGTACTTC. Amino acid sequence: CASSNNRGETQYF. The full variable domain, rest sourced from reference TRBV19 and TRBJ2-5, is DGGITQSPKYLFRKEGQNVTLSCEQNLNHDAMYWYRQDPGQGLRLIYYSQIVNDFQKGDIAEGYSVSREKKESFPLTVTSAQKNPTAFYLCASSNNRGETQYFGPGTRLLVL.

This chain uses TRBV5-1 with TRBJ2-3, with D unclear. This CDR3 is built from 13 residues. Trimming took off 4 bases at V and 4 bases at J, with 10 bases between the two ends. The germline CDR1 and CDR2 sequences are SGHRS and YFSETQ. DNA for the CDR3: TGCGCCAGCAGCATCGAGTTCTCAGATACGCAGTATTTT. Its translation is CASSIEFSDTQYF.

The gene calls are TRBV4-1 and TRBJ1-3, with 9 positions matching TRBD1. With V trimmed by 1 base and J by 7 bases, 5 bases remained unmatched. Germline CDR1 is MGHRA and CDR2 is YSYEKL. The CDR3 length is 15 residues. CDR3 bases: TGCGCCAGCAGCCAAGTACAGGGGGCGGCGAACACCATATATTTT. It translates to CASSQVQGAANTIYF.

This sequence joins TRBV10-3 and TRBJ2-6; D perhaps matches TRBD1 (5 bases). The V gene lost 0 bases and the J gene lost 4 bases, with 10 bases spanning the gap. Germline V lookup: CDR1 ENHRY, CDR2 SYGVKD. The CDR3 spans 16 residues. CDR3 sequence (DNA): TGTGCCATCAGTGAGTCGCAGGGTTGGGGGGCCAACGTCCTGACTTTC. Protein sequence: CAISESQGWGANVLTF.

This clone was seen at least ten times. The chain recombines TRBV19 with TRBJ2-1, with 12 bases identical to TRBD2. Unmatched junction bases numbered 8, after V lost 7 bases and J lost 4 bases. The germline V gene encodes CDR1 LNHDA and CDR2 SQIVND (reference sequence). The CDR3 consists of 16 residues. The CDR3 nucleotides are TGTGCCAGTACCCCTGGACTAGCGGGGAGTTACAATGAGCAGTTCTTC. This codes for CASTPGLAGSYNEQFF.

V and J are TRBV5-1 and TRBJ2-5; 11 bases match TRBD1. J gave up 3 bases and V 5 bases, and 12 bases lay outside the gene matches. The CDR3 has 17 amino acids. The germline gives CDR1 SGHRS, CDR2 YFSETQ. This CDR3 is CASRRKPGQGVEETQYF. Here the CDR3 DNA reads TGCGCCAGCAGGCGAAAACCGGGACAGGGGGTTGAAGAGACCCAGTACTTC.